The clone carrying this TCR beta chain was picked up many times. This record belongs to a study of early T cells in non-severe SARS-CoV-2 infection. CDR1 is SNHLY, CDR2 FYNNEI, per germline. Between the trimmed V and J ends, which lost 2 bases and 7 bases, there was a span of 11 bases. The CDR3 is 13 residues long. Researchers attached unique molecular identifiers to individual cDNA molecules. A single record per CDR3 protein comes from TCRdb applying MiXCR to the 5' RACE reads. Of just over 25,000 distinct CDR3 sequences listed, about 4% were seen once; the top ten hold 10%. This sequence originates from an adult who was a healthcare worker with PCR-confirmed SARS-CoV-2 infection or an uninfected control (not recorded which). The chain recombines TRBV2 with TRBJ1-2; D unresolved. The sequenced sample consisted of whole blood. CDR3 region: CASSESRGSGYTF. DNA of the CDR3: TGTGCCAGCAGTGAATCCCGCGGGTCTGGCTACACCTTC.